Given below is one TCR beta chain in context. This clone turned up a few times. Its antigen specificity is not known. No base quality information exists; no much larger clone differs at one position. The data derive from a study of PD-1 blockade in classical Hodgkin lymphoma (dated by TCRdb to the early 2020s). Broadly, across the study: Nivolumab dosing was 3 mg/kg intravenously every 2 weeks, continuing until either disease progression or unacceptable toxicity. To define a peripheral blood immune signature of response to PD-1 blockade in classical Hodgkin lymphoma, the study combined TCR beta sequencing with CyTOF. Results and caveats for the whole study, not just this receptor: The study covered only a single clinical trial cohort, and the causes of the repertoire differences, possibly disease activity or prior therapy, were still not defined. Newly diagnosed patients were reported to have lower baseline TCR diversity than healthy donors, and relapsed/refractory patients were reported to have lower baseline TCR diversity still. Trial patients with a complete response had baseline diversity similar to that of newly diagnosed patients, while partial responders and progressors had significantly lower diversity. Diversity was lower in patients who began nivolumab less than 1 year after ASCT, so these patients were left out of later analyses to avoid confounding by immune reconstitution. A significant rise by C4D1 was seen in CD4+ but not CD8+ TCR diversity (p=0.0027 vs p=0.16), with the rise being most apparent in complete responders (p=0.02).

The CDR3 holds 14 amino acids from the cysteine to the phenylalanine. The kept DNA is CDR3 alone, 42 bases in frame from the first base. The germline V gene (reference sequence) yields MNHEY for CDR1 and SMNVEV for CDR2. Here V drops 6 bases and J drops 3 bases, and the junction holds 7 bases not matched to any gene. The Qiagen DNeasy kit was used to extract genomic DNA both from unsorted PBMCs and from the negatively selected CD4+ and CD8+ fractions. TCR beta CDR3 regions were subjected to amplification by immunoSEQ multiplex PCR with primers that anneal to V and J segments. A synthetic immune receptor repertoire was used to minimize amplification bias, and any residual bias was removed computationally once sequencing was done. In the original analysis: Repertoire diversity was quantified as the Shannon entropy index using custom Python scripts. Unsorted, CD4+ and CD8+ repertoires were analyzed separately, except for combined analyses in which CD4+ and CD8+ sequences were merged in silico. A clone counted as expanded when the clone's frequency after treatment rose at least 2-fold relative to C1D1, and clones undetected at baseline were given a pseudocount of 0.5. Clones with 0 or 1 copy at C1D1 were classified as singleton clones, and clones with 2 or more copies were classified as non-singleton clones. By matching protein sequences in sorted samples from the same patient, clones expanded in unsorted samples were annotated as CD4+, CD8+ or unknown. Wilcoxon tests were applied to paired samples to test diversity changes from C1D1 to C4D1. The clones in this table, taken by TCRdb from immuneACCESS, are in-frame only. Not every clone is retained; where verified, under half of the shortfall comes from an unresolved V gene, and the cause of the rest is unknown. The V and J calls and clone size come from that table; D and trimming were worked out from the DNA. The sample records 20,000 to 30,000 clones, approximately 80% of which are singletons. The ten top clones hold more than 8% of the sample.

The intended sense of this specimen's time point label: cycle 2 day 1 (C2D1) of nivolumab. Every trial patient had relapsed following autologous stem cell transplantation, and prior brentuximab vedotin exposure was what differed among cohorts A, B and C. The trial cohort was composed of over 50 patients with relapsed/refractory classical Hodgkin lymphoma, for whom complete response, partial response or progressive disease was recorded as best overall response. Single-agent nivolumab was administered to trial patients in the multi-cohort phase II CheckMate 205 trial. Best overall response was determined by an independent review committee according to the 2007 International Working Group response criteria. Trial PBMCs were collected immediately before nivolumab initiation (C1D1) and during therapy at cycle 2 day 1 and cycle 4 day 1. Peripheral blood was collected in 8 mL Vacutainer Cell Preparation Tubes, from which PBMCs were isolated by centrifugation and then cryopreserved.

The sequence was collected from a human donor with classical Hodgkin lymphoma. Source: peripheral blood mononuclear cells (PBMCs), taken before the second cycle of nivolumab. The sequence is built from TRBV27 and TRBJ1-2, with 7 bases in between that match TRBD1. The encoded CDR3 is CASRGTVGDYGYTF. The DNA reads TGTGCCAGCAGAGGGACAGTGGGGGACTATGGCTACACCTTC.